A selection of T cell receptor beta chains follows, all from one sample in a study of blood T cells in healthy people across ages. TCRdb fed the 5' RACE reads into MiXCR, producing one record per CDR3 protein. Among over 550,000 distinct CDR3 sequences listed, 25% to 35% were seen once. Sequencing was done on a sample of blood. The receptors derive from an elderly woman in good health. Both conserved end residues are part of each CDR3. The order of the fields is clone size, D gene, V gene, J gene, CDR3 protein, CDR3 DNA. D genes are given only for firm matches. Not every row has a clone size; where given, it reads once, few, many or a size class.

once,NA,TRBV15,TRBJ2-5,CATSRSKTQYF,TGTGCCACCAGCAGATCCAAGACCCAGTACTTC
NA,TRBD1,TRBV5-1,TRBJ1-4,CASSHPGQGREKLFF,TGCGCCAGCAGCCACCCGGGACAGGGAAGAGAAAAACTGTTTTTT
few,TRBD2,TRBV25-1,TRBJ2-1,CASSEFGGGEQFF,TGTGCCAGCAGTGAATTTGGGGGGGGTGAGCAGTTCTTC
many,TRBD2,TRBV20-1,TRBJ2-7,CSALGLANEQYF,TGCAGTGCTTTAGGACTAGCAAACGAGCAGTACTTC
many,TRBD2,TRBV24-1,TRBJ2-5,CATSDPGLAGPWETQYF,TGTGCCACCAGTGATCCGGGACTAGCGGGCCCATGGGAGACCCAGTACTTC
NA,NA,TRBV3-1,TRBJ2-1,CASSQDLRAEQFF,TGTGCCAGCAGCCAAGATCTTAGGGCTGAGCAGTTCTTC
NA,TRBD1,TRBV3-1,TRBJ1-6,CASSKDRSSPLHF,TGTGCCAGCAGCAAGGACAGGAGCTCACCCCTCCACTTT
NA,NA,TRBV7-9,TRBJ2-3,CASSTRQAGRTDTQYF,TGTGCCAGCAGCACCCGACAGGCGGGACGCACAGATACGCAGTATTTT
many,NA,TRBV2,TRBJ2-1,CASSVHQQGEQFF,TGTGCCAGCAGTGTCCACCAGCAGGGTGAGCAGTTCTTC
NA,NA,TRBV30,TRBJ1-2,CARDPGEIHYGYTF,TGTGCCCGGGATCCGGGAGAAATACACTATGGCTACACCTTC
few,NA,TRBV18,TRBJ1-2,CASSPAWGVRPQDYGYTF,TGTGCCAGCTCACCAGCCTGGGGCGTACGACCCCAGGACTATGGCTACACCTTC
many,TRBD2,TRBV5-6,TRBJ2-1,CASSEGTSVYNEQFF,TGTGCCAGCAGCGAGGGGACTAGCGTCTACAATGAGCAGTTCTTC
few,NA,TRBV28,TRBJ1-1,CASSLAAPGEEAFF,TGTGCCAGCAGTTTAGCGGCCCCCGGTGAGGAAGCTTTCTTT
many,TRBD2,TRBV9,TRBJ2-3,CASSAPLGGATDTQYF,TGTGCCAGCAGCGCCCCTCTCGGGGGGGCAACAGATACGCAGTATTTT
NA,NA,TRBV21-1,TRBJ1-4,CASSKVPGRREKLFF,TGTGCCAGCAGCAAAGTACCAGGGAGGCGGGAAAAACTGTTTTTT
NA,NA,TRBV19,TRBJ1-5,CASSIEGIYQPQHF,TGTGCCAGTAGTATAGAGGGCATCTATCAGCCCCAGCATTTT
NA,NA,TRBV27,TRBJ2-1,CASSNPPGLVQFF,TGTGCCAGCAGCAATCCCCCGGGACTTGTGCAGTTCTTC
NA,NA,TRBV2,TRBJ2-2,CAGGGQSQVSAGELFF,TGTGCCGGGGGAGGACAGTCCCAAGTTAGCGCCGGGGAGCTGTTTTTT
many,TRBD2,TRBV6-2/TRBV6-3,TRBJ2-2,CASSYPSGIPGRDTGELFF,TGTGCCAGCAGTTACCCAAGCGGGATCCCCGGCCGGGACACCGGGGAGCTGTTTTTT
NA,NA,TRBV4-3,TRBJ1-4,CASSQETGAGQYNEKLFF,TGCGCCAGCAGCCAAGAGACTGGAGCAGGACAATATAATGAAAAACTGTTTTTT
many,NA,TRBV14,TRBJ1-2,CASRGLVSYGYTF,TGTGCCAGCCGGGGGCTGGTTAGCTATGGCTACACCTTC
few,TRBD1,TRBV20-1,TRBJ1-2,CSAPKGRDRGIYGYTF,TGCAGTGCCCCTAAGGGCCGGGACAGGGGCATATATGGCTACACCTTC